The clone carrying this TCR beta chain was recorded once. No antigen is known for it. Trimming removed 1 base at V and 7 bases at J, with 12 bases between. Germline CDR1 reads SGHDT; CDR2 reads YYEEEE. The CDR3 runs to 14 residues. The data derive from a study of post-analysis software for immune sequencing data. Prepared libraries of TCR beta cDNA carried unique molecular identifiers. T cells numbering about 0.95 to 10 million yielded approximately 500,000 cDNA molecules. TCRdb redid the calling of the PCR reads with MiXCR, one entry per CDR3 protein. This sample carries 750,000 to 950,000 distinct CDR3 sequences, about 57% of them seen once, and the ten largest clones take under 6%. Whole-study findings and limits: Among roughly 5 TRBV segments more frequent in patients than controls were TRBV5-6, TRBV5-1 and TRBV20-1.

The source material was blood. The TCR was taken from a girl between 5 and 17 years old with multiple sclerosis. The gene calls are TRBV5-6 and TRBJ2-4; weak D call: TRBD2 (5 bases). The CDR3 sequence is CASSLRTLGNIQYF. The CDR3 bases are TGTGCCAGCAGCTTGCGGACTCTCGGGAACATTCAGTACTTC.